The sequence of this T cell receptor beta chain was determined in a study of response to subunit inactivated influenza vaccine. TCRdb fed the RT-PCR reads into MiXCR, producing one record per CDR3 protein. The data show almost 250,000 distinct CDR3 sequences, 10% to 15% seen once. CDR1 and CDR2 (germline): MDHEN, SYDVKM. The V and J ends lost 10 bases and 0 bases respectively, with 11 bases between them. The CDR3 is 13 residues long. The sample consisted of non-naive T cells sorted from PBMCs, taken around two weeks before vaccination. The J gene is TRBJ2-3, the V gene TRBV28; D gene uncertain. This TCR derives from a man aged 45-65 years who received an inactivated influenza vaccine. The CDR3 DNA reads as TGTGCCACCGACTCCCGGAGCACAGATACGCAGTATTTT. Its protein is CATDSRSTDTQYF.